This T cell receptor beta chain appears in the sequencing data of a study of T and B cells in COVID-19 patients. Across the whole study: Peripheral blood came from COVID-19 patients with active infection or after recovery. At median age around 31 years, recovered patients were younger than active-infection patients at approximately 64. General study results and limits: The recovered cohort had more than 2,000 exclusive TCR clusters, including 30 or so low generation probability clusters. CD4+, regulatory T cell, CD8+ and sorted SARS-CoV-2-responsive or tetramer+ T cells were not yet sequenced.

TRB was amplified from approximately 250-480 ng of blood genomic DNA. BIOMED2 TRB-A/B primer pools were used in multiplex TRB PCR. TCRdb re-analysed the multiplex PCR reads in MiXCR, keeping a single row per CDR3 protein. The sample lists about 2,900 distinct CDR3 sequences, roughly 24% occurring once. Comment on this clonotype: Its antigen is currently unknown.

The sample was blood. The source is a human donor with active COVID-19.

The CDR3: CASSEQTSGGHNEQFF. The CDR3 DNA follows: TGTGCCAGCAGTGAGCAGACTAGCGGGGGTCACAATGAGCAGTTCTTC. The rearrangement joins TRBV13 to TRBJ2-1, with TRBD2 matching over 12 bases. After removal of 6 bases from V and 5 bases from J, the junction contained 8 bases not matched to a gene. Germline CDR1 and CDR2: PRHDT and FYEKMQ (reference sequence). This CDR3 region has 16 residues.